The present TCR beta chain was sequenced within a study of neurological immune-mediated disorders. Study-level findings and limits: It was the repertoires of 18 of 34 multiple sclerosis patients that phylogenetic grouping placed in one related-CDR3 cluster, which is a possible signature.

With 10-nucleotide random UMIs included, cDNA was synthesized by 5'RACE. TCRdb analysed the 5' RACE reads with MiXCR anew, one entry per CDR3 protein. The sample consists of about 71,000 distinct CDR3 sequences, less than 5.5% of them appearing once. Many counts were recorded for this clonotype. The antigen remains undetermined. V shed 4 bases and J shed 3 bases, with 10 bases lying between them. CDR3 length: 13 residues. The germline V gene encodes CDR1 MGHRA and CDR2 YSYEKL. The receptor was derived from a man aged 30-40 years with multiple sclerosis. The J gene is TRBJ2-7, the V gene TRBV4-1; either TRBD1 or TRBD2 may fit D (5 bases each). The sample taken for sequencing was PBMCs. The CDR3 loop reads CASSLGRDYEQYF. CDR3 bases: TGCGCCAGCAGCCTGGGACGGGACTACGAGCAGTACTTC.